These 29 T cell receptor beta chains came from one sample sequenced in a study of CD8+ T cells in alopecia areata. RNA, once extracted, was reverse transcribed into cDNA for use as the sequencing template. Profiled with immunoSEQ multiplex PCR; TCRdb holds only in-frame clones, not every one. This sample has 150,000 or so clones, with 40% to 50% found just once. Sequencing used CD4+ T cells sorted from blood. These TCRs come from a human donor with alopecia areata.

CDR3 nucleotides: TGTGCCAGCAGCTCGGGGCCCGCGGGGGAGACCCAGTACTTC. Translated: CASSSGPAGETQYF. This chain links TRBV5-6 with TRBJ2-5, with D possibly matching TRBD2 (6 bases). The V and J ends lost 3 bases and 5 bases respectively, with 14 bases between them. CDR3 length: 14 residues. CDR1 and CDR2 from the germline V gene are SGHDT and YYEEEE.

In its sample, this clone was seen a few times. The gene calls are TRBV29-1 and TRBJ2-3; D is uncertain. V dropped 0 bases and J dropped 4 bases, with 14 bases sitting between them. The CDR3 has 15 residues. Germline V lookup: CDR1 SQVTM, CDR2 ANQGSEA. This CDR3 is CSVEDLLWQSDTQYF. CDR3 in DNA: TGCAGCGTTGAAGATCTGCTATGGCAGTCAGATACGCAGTATTTT.

The rearrangement joins TRBV19 to TRBJ2-3; the D is unclear. The CDR3 sequence is 12 residues long. Trimming took 4 bases from V and 6 from J, leaving 8 bases between them. Germline V CDR1 and CDR2: LNHDA, SQIVND (reference sequence). This CDR3 is CASSRMMDTQYF. CDR3 nucleotides: TGTGCCAGTAGTAGAATGATGGATACGCAGTATTTT.

The V gene is TRBV30, the J gene TRBJ2-7; maybe TRBD1 (5 bases). V lost 2 bases and J lost 9, with 14 bases in between. The CDR3 loop spans 12 amino acids. Germline CDR1 GTSNPN, CDR2 SVGIG (reference sequence). For the CDR3, the DNA is TGTGCCTGGAGTCAACTGGGGCCAGTGCAGTACTTC. Its protein is CAWSQLGPVQYF.

This chain joins TRBV5-1 and TRBJ2-5; TRBD2 aligns across 10 bases. This CDR3 region has 16 residues. CDR1 is SGHRS and CDR2 is YFSETQ in the germline V gene. J was trimmed by 5 bases and V by 0 bases; bases with no gene match: 7. This CDR3 is CASSLGLAGVSETQYF. CDR3 in DNA: TGCGCCAGCAGCTTGGGGCTAGCGGGAGTCTCCGAGACCCAGTACTTC.

This clone was seen more than once but under ten times. This rearrangement joins TRBV18 to TRBJ1-5; 11 nucleotides align to TRBD1. The junction had 0 bases not matched to a gene; V was cut back by 3 bases and J by 5 bases. The CDR3 is made up of 14 amino acids. Germline CDR1 reads KGHSH; CDR2 reads LQKENI. The CDR3 loop reads CASSPGQGDQPQHF. In DNA, the CDR3 is TGTGCCAGCTCACCGGGACAGGGGGATCAGCCCCAGCATTTT.

This clone was detected only a few times. The CDR3 loop reads CASRIESGRASTDTQYF. CDR3 coding DNA: TGTGCCAGCAGGATTGAAAGCGGGAGGGCTTCCACAGATACGCAGTATTTT. The chain joins TRBV7-9 to TRBJ2-3; 10 nucleotides match TRBD2. There are 17 residues in the CDR3. V was clipped by 6 bases and J by 2 bases; unmatched bases: 11. From germline, CDR1 is SEHNR and CDR2 FQNEAQ (reference sequence).

The V call is TRBV6-5, the J call TRBJ2-2, with D hard to call. Germline loops: CDR1 MNHEY, CDR2 SVGAGI. This CDR3 has 11 amino acids. Trimming took 5 bases from V and 6 from J, leaving 4 bases between them. The CDR3 loop is CASSHAGELFF. The CDR3 DNA reads as TGTGCCAGCAGTCACGCCGGGGAGCTGTTTTTT.

In nucleotides, the CDR3 is TGTGCCAGCAGATTTGAAAGGGGAAAGCAGTACTTC. Protein: CASRFERGKQYF. This chain links TRBV7-9 with TRBJ2-7; maybe TRBD1 (5 bases). The germline V and J ends were trimmed by 6 bases and 8 bases, with 14 bases remaining between them. Germline CDR1 and CDR2: SEHNR and FQNEAQ (reference sequence). The CDR3 has 12 amino acids.

This sequence joins TRBV7-2 and TRBJ2-3; TRBD2 is a possible D gene (6 bases). This CDR3 has 15 amino acids. From germline, CDR1 is SGHTA and CDR2 FQGNSA. V was pared by 1 base and J by 3 bases, with 11 bases between. Written as DNA, the CDR3 is TGTGCCAGCAGCTTAGGCCTCCGGGAGACAGATACGCAGTATTTT. The encoded protein is CASSLGLRETDTQYF.

This rearrangement joins TRBV4-1 to TRBJ1-1; D possibly corresponds to TRBD1 (6 bases). This CDR3 spans 18 amino acids. Looked up from germline, CDR1 is MGHRA and CDR2 is YSYEKL. Trimming took 3 bases from V and 5 from J, leaving 25 bases between them. CDR3: CASSQKGDRTSTRTEAFF. DNA of the CDR3: TGCGCCAGCAGCCAGAAGGGGGACCGGACGTCCACGAGGACTGAAGCTTTCTTT.

The gene calls are TRBV30 and TRBJ1-2; D is unclear. The CDR3 spans 13 residues. Deletions cut 2 bases from V and 3 bases from J, with 10 bases between. Germline V gene lookup returns CDR1 GTSNPN and CDR2 SVGIG (reference sequence). The CDR3 nucleotides are TGTGCCTGGAGTTTGGGCAGAGACTATGGCTACACCTTC. This sequence encodes CAWSLGRDYGYTF.

As to this clone: This CDR3 is also generated by other DNA sequences in the sample. The rearrangement joins TRBV5-6 to TRBJ1-1, with D perhaps matching TRBD1 (5 bases). The germline gives CDR1 SGHDT, CDR2 YYEEEE. This CDR3 is 14 amino acids long. The V end lost 2 bases, the J end lost 1 base, and 9 bases lay between the germline ends. In nucleotides, the CDR3 is TGTGCCAGCAGCTTTTACGACAGGAACACTGAAGCTTTCTTT. Encoded protein: CASSFYDRNTEAFF. The entire variable domain, with the rest obtained from reference TRBV5-6 and TRBJ1-1, is as follows: DAGVTQSPTHLIKTRGQQVTLRCSPKSGHDTVSWYQQALGQGPQFIFQYYEEEERQRGNFPDRFSGHQFPNYSSELNVNALLLGDSALYLCASSFYDRNTEAFFGQGTRLTVV.

The count of this clone is one. The rearrangement joins TRBV18 to TRBJ2-7; 14 positions match TRBD2. Germline trimming cut 1 base from V and 7 bases from J; bases unmatched to any gene: 6. Looked up from germline, CDR1 is KGHSH and CDR2 is LQKENI. This CDR3 spans 16 amino acids. The CDR3 sequence: CASSPQGTSGSSEQYF. CDR3 DNA: TGTGCCAGCTCACCACAGGGGACTAGCGGGAGTAGTGAGCAGTACTTC.

The chain uses TRBV29-1 and TRBJ2-5; the D gene could be TRBD1 or TRBD2 (5 bases each). V lost 5 bases, J lost 5 bases, and 12 bases lay in between. CDR3 size: 12 residues. In germline, CDR1 is SQVTM, CDR2 ANQGSEA. The CDR3, as DNA: TGCAGCGTTTACAGGTCGGGGGAGACCCAGTACTTC. Protein: CSVYRSGETQYF.

The chain carries TRBV28 and TRBJ1-5, with D unclear. Germline CDR1 MDHEN, CDR2 SYDVKM. This CDR3 is built from 12 residues. The germline V and J ends were trimmed by 6 bases and 7 bases, with 10 bases remaining between them. The DNA for the CDR3 is TGTGCCAGCAGCTTGCTGAGCCAGCCCCAGCATTTT. It codes for CASSLLSQPQHF.

This clone was detected only once. The J gene is TRBJ2-1, the V gene TRBV28; no firm D call. There are 13 residues in the CDR3. CDR1 and CDR2 from the germline V gene are MDHEN and SYDVKM. V lost 3 bases to trimming and J lost 6 bases, with 9 bases between them. The chain's CDR3 is CASSFASINEQFF. The CDR3 DNA reads TGTGCCAGCAGTTTTGCCAGTATCAATGAGCAGTTCTTC.

The gene calls are TRBV4-1 and TRBJ2-1, with 12 bases aligning to TRBD2. V trimming: 4 bases; J trimming: 7 bases; junction bases outside the gene matches: 11. Germline V gene data show CDR1 as MGHRA and CDR2 as YSYEKL. This CDR3 has 17 amino acids. The CDR3, as DNA: TGCGCCAGCAGCCCCTTGACTAGCGGGAGTAGAAGTAATGAGCAGTTCTTC. Translated, it gives CASSPLTSGSRSNEQFF.

A single count supports this clone. The V gene is TRBV6-6, the J gene TRBJ2-1, with 13 nucleotides matching TRBD2. Germline V gives CDR1 MNHNY, CDR2 SVGAGI (reference sequence). V shed 7 bases, J shed 6 bases, and the junction held 6 bases outside the gene matches. The CDR3 runs to 15 residues. CDR3 sequence: CASTRTSGSFNEQFF. The CDR3 nucleotides are TGTGCCAGCACCCGGACTAGCGGGAGTTTCAATGAGCAGTTCTTC.

The chain has TRBV30 and TRBJ2-1; D gene unclear. This CDR3 has 13 amino acids. Trimming shortened V by 5 bases and J by 6 bases, and 14 bases separated the two germline ends. Per the germline V gene, CDR1 is GTSNPN and CDR2 is SVGIG (reference sequence). The CDR3 bases are TGTGCCTGGTCGAAGGGCGGCGGCAATGAGCAGTTCTTC. Translation gives CAWSKGGGNEQFF.

The rearrangement links TRBV29-1 to TRBJ1-1; 7 bases map to TRBD1. The CDR3 is made up of 16 amino acids. V lost 4 bases and J lost 1; bases outside the gene matches: 12. The V gene's germline CDR1 is SQVTM and CDR2 ANQGSEA. DNA for the CDR3: TGCAGCGTTGGCCGGATGACAGGGCCGAGGAACACTGAAGCTTTCTTT. Translated: CSVGRMTGPRNTEAFF.

The CDR3 region is CASSLGLAGTDTQYF. In DNA, the CDR3 is TGTGCCAGCAGCTTAGGGCTAGCGGGCACAGATACGCAGTATTTT. The V call is TRBV7-3, the J call TRBJ2-3; TRBD2 matches at 7 bases. Trimming at V came to 2 bases and at J to 1 base, leaving 3 bases not matched to a gene. The CDR3 is 15 amino acids. Looked up from germline, CDR1 is SGHTA and CDR2 is FQGTGA.

This clone was picked up one time. V is TRBV2 and J is TRBJ2-3, with D possibly TRBD2 on 5 matching bases. The germline V gene encodes CDR1 SNHLY and CDR2 FYNNEI. The CDR3 totals 13 residues. The germline V and J ends were trimmed by 9 bases and 2 bases, with 12 bases remaining between them. The CDR3: CARRRGNTDTQYF. DNA of the CDR3: TGTGCCAGACGACGGGGTAACACAGATACGCAGTATTTT.

This chain joins TRBV27 and TRBJ1-5, with D maybe TRBD1 (6 bases). The V and J ends lost 3 bases and 7 bases respectively, with 13 bases between them. This CDR3 contains 14 residues. Germline V gene data show CDR1 as MNHEY and CDR2 as SMNVEV (reference sequence). As DNA, the CDR3 is TGTGCCAGCAGTTTTGGGGGGGCAGGGCAGCCCCAGCATTTT. Encoded protein: CASSFGGAGQPQHF.

V is TRBV5-6 and J is TRBJ2-7; D call uncertain. Trimming stripped 2 bases from V and 5 bases from J, with 5 bases between. The germline V gene has CDR1 SGHDT and CDR2 YYEEEE. This CDR3 has 11 amino acids. The CDR3 sequence: CASSFQHEQYF. For the CDR3, the DNA is TGTGCCAGCAGCTTCCAGCACGAGCAGTACTTC.

This clone has a handful of counts. The chain couples TRBV28 to TRBJ2-5, with TRBD1 matching 9 bases. The germline CDR1 and CDR2 sequences are MDHEN and SYDVKM. This CDR3 has 12 residues. CDR3 residues: CATQGAEETQYF. The CDR3 DNA is TGTGCTACACAGGGGGCTGAAGAGACCCAGTACTTC.

This clone was counted a few times. This chain links TRBV7-9 with TRBJ2-2; D may be TRBD2 (5 bases). Germline V gene sequence: CDR1 SEHNR, CDR2 FQNEAQ (reference sequence). Trimming shortened V by 2 bases and J by 6 bases, and 10 bases separated the two germline ends. This CDR3 region has 14 residues. The CDR3 loop is CASSLSNSAGELFF. In DNA, the CDR3 is TGTGCCAGCAGCTTATCCAATAGCGCCGGGGAGCTGTTTTTT.

The genes are TRBV28 and TRBJ2-7; a possible D gene is TRBD1 (6 bases). The length of the CDR3 is 14 residues. Germline V gene data show CDR1 as MDHEN and CDR2 as SYDVKM. Trimming removed 8 bases from V and 6 bases from J, with 20 bases in between. CDR3 region: CASATPGVKGEQYF. CDR3 sequence (DNA): TGTGCCAGCGCGACCCCAGGGGTCAAGGGCGAGCAGTACTTC.

This clone was detected once. The V gene is TRBV30, the J gene TRBJ1-5; 8 bases align to TRBD1. The CDR3 is 17 residues long. V lost 1 base to trimming and J lost 4 bases; unmatched junction nucleotides: 12. The germline CDR1 and CDR2 sequences are GTSNPN and SVGIG (reference sequence). The CDR3 reads CAWSDYTDRGFNQPQHF. CDR3 bases: TGTGCCTGGAGTGACTACACTGACAGGGGCTTTAATCAGCCCCAGCATTTT.